This T cell receptor (beta chain) was found in a study of blood T cell repertoires in COVID-19. Study in general: The origin of the acute and convalescent COVID-19 samples was the United States, Italy and Spain. Nucleic acid was either cDNA or gDNA, and it came from T cells, B-cell-depleted T cells, or PBMCs.

With 7 bases clipped from V and 1 base from J, the junction kept 8 bases outside the gene matches. Germline V CDR1 and CDR2: SNHLY, FYNNEI. The CDR3 has 15 residues. In the original workflow: It was from reference gene primer amplification that nucleated cell counts were estimated. The assay was immunoSEQ multiplex PCR, and TCRdb's table has in-frame clones only and misses some. V, J and clone size reflect that table, while D and trimming were determined from the DNA. The data show 150,000 to 200,000 clones, roughly four fifths seen once. The sequence was obtained from a woman aged 80 or over with acute or convalescent COVID-19. The sample consisted of peripheral blood. The chain couples TRBV2 to TRBJ1-2; 8 nucleotides match TRBD1. CDR3 region: CASNPRTGLNYGYTF. The CDR3 bases are TGTGCCAGCAACCCAAGGACAGGGCTTAACTATGGCTACACCTTC.